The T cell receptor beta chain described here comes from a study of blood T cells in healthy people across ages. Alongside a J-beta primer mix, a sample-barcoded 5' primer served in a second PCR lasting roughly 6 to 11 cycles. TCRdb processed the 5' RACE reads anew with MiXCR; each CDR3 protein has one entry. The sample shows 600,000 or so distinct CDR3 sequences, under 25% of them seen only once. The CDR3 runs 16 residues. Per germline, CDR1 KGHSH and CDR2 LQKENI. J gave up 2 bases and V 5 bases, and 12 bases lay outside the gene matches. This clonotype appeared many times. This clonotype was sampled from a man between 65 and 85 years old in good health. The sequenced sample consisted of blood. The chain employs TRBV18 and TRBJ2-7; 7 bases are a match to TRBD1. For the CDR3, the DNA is TGTGCCAGCTCAGTCCCCCCGGGACAGACGACCTACGAGCAGTACTTC. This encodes CASSVPPGQTTYEQYF.